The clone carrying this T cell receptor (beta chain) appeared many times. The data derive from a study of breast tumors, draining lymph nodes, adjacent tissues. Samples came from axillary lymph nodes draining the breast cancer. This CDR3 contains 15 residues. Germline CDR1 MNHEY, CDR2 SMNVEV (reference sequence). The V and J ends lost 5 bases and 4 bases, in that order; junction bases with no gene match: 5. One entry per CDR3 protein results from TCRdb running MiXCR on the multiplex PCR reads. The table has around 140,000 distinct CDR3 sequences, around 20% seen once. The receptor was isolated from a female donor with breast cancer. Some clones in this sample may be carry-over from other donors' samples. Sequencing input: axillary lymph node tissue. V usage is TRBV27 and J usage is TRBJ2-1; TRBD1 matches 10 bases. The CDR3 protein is CASSLGQGQYNEQFF. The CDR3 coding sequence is TGTGCCAGCAGTCTGGGACAGGGGCAATACAATGAGCAGTTCTTC.